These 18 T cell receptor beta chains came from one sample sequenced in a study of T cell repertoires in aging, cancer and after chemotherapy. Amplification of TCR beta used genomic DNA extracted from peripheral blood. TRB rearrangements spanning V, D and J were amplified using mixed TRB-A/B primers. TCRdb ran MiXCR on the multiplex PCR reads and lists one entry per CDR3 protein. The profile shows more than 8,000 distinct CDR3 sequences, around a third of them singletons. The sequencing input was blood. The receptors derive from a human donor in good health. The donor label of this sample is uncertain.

This CDR3 reads CASSSRVLLNNQPQHF. The CDR3 DNA reads as TGTGCCAGTAGTTCCCGGGTCCTACTAAATAATCAGCCCCAGCATTTT. The rearrangement uses TRBV19 and TRBJ1-5; D ambiguous. Trimming took 5 bases from V and 4 from J, leaving 18 bases between them. Germline CDR1 and CDR2: LNHDA and SQIVND (reference sequence). The CDR3 loop spans 16 amino acids. The full variable domain, completed using reference TRBV19 and TRBJ1-5, is DGGITQSPKYLFRKEGQNVTLSCEQNLNHDAMYWYRQDPGQGLRLIYYSQIVNDFQKGDIAEGYSVSREKKESFPLTVTSAQKNPTAFYLCASSSRVLLNNQPQHFGDGTRLSIL.

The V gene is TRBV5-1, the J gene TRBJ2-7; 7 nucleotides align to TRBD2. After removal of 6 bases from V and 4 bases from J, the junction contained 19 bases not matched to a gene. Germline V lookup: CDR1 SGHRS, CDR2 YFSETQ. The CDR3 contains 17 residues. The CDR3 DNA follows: TGCGCCAGCAAGCGGGGCGGGGCCATCGGGCCAAATTACGAGCAGTACTTC. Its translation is CASKRGGAIGPNYEQYF.

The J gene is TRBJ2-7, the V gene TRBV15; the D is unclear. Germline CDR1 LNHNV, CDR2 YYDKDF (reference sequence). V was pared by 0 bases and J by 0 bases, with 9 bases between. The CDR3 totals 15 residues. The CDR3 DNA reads TGTGCCACCAGCAGAGACAGGTGGAGCTCCTACGAGCAGTACTTC. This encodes CATSRDRWSSYEQYF.

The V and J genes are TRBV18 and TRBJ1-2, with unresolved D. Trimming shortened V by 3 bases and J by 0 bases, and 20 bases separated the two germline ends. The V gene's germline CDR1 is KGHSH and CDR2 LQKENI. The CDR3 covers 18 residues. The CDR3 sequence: CASSPTTFGDVANYGYTF. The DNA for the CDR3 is TGTGCCAGCTCACCGACGACCTTTGGAGACGTGGCTAACTATGGCTACACCTTC. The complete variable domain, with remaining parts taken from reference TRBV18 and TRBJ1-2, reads NAGVMQNPRHLVRRRGQEARLRCSPMKGHSHVYWYRQLPEEGLKFMVYLQKENIIDESGMPKERFSAEFPKEGPSILRIQQVVRGDSAAYFCASSPTTFGDVANYGYTFGSGTRLTVV.

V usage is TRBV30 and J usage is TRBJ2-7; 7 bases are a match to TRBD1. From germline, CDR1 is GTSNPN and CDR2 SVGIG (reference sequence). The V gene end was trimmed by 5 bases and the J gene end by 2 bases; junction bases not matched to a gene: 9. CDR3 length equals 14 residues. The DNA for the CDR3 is TGTGCCTGGGCCAACCGGGACAGCCCCTACGAGCAGTACTTC. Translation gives CAWANRDSPYEQYF.

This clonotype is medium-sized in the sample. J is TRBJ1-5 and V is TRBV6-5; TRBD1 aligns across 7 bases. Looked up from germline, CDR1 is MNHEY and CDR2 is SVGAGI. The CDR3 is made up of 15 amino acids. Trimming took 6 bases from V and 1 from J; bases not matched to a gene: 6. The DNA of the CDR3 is TGTGCCAGCAGCAAGACAGGGCAGAGCAATCAGCCCCAGCATTTT. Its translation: CASSKTGQSNQPQHF.

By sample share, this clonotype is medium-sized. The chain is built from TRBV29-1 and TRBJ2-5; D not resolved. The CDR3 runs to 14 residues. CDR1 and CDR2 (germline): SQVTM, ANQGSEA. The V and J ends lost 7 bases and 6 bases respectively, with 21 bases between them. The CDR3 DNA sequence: TGCAGCGCAAACCTATTCTCCGGGCTGCAGACCCAGTACTTC. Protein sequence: CSANLFSGLQTQYF.

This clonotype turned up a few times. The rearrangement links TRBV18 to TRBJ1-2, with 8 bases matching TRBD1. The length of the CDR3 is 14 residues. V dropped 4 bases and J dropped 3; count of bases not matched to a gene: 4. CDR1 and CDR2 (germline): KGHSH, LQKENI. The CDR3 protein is CASSLTGVDYGYTF. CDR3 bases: TGTGCCAGCTCACTGACAGGGGTAGACTATGGCTACACCTTC.

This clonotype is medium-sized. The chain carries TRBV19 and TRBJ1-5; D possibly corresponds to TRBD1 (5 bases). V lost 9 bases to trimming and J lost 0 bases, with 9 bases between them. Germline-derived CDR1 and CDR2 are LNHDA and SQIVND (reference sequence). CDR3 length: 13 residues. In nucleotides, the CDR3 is TGTGCCAGCCACCAGGGTAGCAATCAGCCCCAGCATTTT. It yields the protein CASHQGSNQPQHF.

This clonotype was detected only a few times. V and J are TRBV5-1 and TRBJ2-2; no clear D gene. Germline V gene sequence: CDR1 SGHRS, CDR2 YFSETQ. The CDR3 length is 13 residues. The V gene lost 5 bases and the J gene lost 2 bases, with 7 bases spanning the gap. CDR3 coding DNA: TGCGCCAGCAGACAGAGAAACACCGGGGAGCTGTTTTTT. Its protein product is CASRQRNTGELFF.

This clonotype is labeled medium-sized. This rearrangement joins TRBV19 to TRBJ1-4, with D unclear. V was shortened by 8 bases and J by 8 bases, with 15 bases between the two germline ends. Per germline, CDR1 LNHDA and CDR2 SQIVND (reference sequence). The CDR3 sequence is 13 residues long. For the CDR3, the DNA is TGTGCCAGTTCCTCGGTTGACGGAGAAAAACTGTTTTTT. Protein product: CASSSVDGEKLFF.

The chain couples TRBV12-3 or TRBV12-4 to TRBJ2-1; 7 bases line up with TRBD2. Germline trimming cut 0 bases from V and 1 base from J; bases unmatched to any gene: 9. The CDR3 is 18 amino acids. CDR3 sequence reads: CASSLARFLAASYNEQFF. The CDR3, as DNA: TGTGCCAGCAGTTTAGCGAGATTTCTAGCGGCTTCCTACAATGAGCAGTTCTTC.

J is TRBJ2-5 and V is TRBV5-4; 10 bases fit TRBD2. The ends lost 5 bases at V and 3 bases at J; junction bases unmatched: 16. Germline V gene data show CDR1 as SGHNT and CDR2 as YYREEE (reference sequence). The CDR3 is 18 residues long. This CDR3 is CASSPRASGGAAKETQYF. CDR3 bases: TGTGCCAGCAGTCCTAGGGCGAGCGGGGGGGCCGCAAAAGAGACCCAGTACTTC. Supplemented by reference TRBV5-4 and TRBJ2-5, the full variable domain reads ETGVTQSPTHLIKTRGQQVTLRCSSQSGHNTVSWYQQALGQGPQFIFQYYREEENGRGNFPPRFSGLQFPNYSSELNVNALELDDSALYLCASSPRASGGAAKETQYFGPGTRLLVL.

The CDR3 reads CAWSVWNGPGTDTQYF. The CDR3 coding sequence is TGTGCCTGGAGTGTTTGGAACGGGCCCGGCACAGATACGCAGTATTTT. The chain joins TRBV30 to TRBJ2-3, with no clear D. Germline V lookup: CDR1 GTSNPN, CDR2 SVGIG (reference sequence). Trimming cost V 0 bases and J 1 base, with 14 bases left between them. The CDR3 spans 16 residues.

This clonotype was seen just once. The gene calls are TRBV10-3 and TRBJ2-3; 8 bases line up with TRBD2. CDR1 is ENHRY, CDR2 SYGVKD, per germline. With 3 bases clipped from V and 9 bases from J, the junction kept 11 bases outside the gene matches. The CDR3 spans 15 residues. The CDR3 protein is CAISEATGGGRTQYF. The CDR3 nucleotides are TGTGCCATCAGTGAAGCCACCGGGGGGGGAAGGACGCAGTATTTT.

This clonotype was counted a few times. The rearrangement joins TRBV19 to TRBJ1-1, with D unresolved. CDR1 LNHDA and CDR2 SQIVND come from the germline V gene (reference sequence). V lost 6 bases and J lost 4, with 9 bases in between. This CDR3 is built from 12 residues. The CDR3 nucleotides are TGTGCCAGTAGCCTAGGGTCCACTGAAGCTTTCTTT. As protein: CASSLGSTEAFF.

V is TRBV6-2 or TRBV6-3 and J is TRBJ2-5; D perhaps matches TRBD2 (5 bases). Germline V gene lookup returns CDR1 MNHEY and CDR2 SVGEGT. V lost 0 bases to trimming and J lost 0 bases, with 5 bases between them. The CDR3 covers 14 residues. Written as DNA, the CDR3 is TGTGCCAGCAGTTACTCGGGAGACCAAGAGACCCAGTACTTC. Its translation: CASSYSGDQETQYF.

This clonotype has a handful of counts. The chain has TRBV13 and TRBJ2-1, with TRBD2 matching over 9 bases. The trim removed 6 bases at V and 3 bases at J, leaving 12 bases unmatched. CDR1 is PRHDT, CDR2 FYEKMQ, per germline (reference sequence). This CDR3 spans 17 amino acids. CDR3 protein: CASSPRRLAGNYNEQFF. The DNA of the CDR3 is TGTGCCAGCAGTCCTCGAAGGCTAGCGGGGAACTACAATGAGCAGTTCTTC.